The TCR beta chain described here comes from a study of CD8+ T cells in alopecia areata. The treatment here: oral pan-JAK inhibitor, 5-10 mg twice daily. Reverse transcription of extracted RNA yielded cDNA, which provided the sequencing template. Data came from immunoSEQ multiplex PCR; TCRdb stores just in-frame clones and leaves some out. The sample contains around 180,000 clones, under 80% of which appear only once. Sequenced here: CD4+ T cells sorted from blood, sampled around week 50, from a patient treated with tofacitinib. The source is a human donor with alopecia areata.

CDR3: CASSYDRRGGSPLHF. The CDR3 nucleotides are TGTGCCAGCAGTTACGACAGAAGAGGTGGATCACCCCTCCACTTT. The chain combines TRBV6-5 with TRBJ1-6; tentative D call: TRBD1 (5 bases). Germline CDR1 reads MNHEY; CDR2 reads SVGAGI. The CDR3 covers 15 residues. With 2 bases removed from V and 10 bases from J, the gap between germline ends came to 15 bases.